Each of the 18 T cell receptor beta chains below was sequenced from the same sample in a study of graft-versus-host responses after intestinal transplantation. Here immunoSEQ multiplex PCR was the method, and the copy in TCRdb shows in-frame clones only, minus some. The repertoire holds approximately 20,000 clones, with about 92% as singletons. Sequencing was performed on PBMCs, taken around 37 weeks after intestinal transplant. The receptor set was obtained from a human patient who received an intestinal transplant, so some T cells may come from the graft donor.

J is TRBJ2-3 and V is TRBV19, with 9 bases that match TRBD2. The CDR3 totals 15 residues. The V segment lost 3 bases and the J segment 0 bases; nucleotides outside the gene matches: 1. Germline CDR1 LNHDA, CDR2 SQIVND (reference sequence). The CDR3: CASSMTSGSTDTQYF. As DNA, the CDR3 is TGTGCCAGTAGTATGACTAGCGGTAGCACAGATACGCAGTATTTT.

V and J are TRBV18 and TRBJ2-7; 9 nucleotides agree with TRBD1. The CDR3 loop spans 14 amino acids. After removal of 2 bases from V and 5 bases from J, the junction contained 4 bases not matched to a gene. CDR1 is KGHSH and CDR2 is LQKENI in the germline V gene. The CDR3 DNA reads TGTGCCAGCTCACCAGGGACAGGGTTCGACGAGCAGTACTTC. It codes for CASSPGTGFDEQYF.

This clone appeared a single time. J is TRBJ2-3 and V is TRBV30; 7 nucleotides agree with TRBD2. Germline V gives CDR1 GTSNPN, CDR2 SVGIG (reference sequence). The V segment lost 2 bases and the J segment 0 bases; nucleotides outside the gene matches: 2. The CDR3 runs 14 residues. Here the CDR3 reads CAWSQAGSTDTQYF. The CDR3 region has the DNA TGTGCCTGGAGTCAAGCGGGGAGCACAGATACGCAGTATTTT.

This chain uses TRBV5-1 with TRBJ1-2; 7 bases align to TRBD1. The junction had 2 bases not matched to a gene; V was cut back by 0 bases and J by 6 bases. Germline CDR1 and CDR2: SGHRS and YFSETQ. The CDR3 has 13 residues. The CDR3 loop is CASSLAGGDGYTF. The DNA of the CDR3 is TGCGCCAGCAGCTTGGCAGGGGGTGATGGCTACACCTTC.

CDR3 region: CASSVLAGGSYNEQFF. The CDR3 bases are TGTGCCAGCAGCGTACTAGCGGGAGGCTCCTACAATGAGCAGTTCTTC. The chain combines TRBV9 with TRBJ2-1, with TRBD2 matching over 11 bases. This CDR3 is built from 16 residues. V lost 1 base, J lost 0 bases, and 0 bases stayed unmatched. CDR1 is SGDLS and CDR2 is YYNGEE in the germline V gene.

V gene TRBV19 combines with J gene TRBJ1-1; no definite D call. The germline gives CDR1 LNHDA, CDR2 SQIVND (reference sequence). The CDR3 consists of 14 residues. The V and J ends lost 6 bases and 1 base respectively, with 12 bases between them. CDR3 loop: CASSPLGGNTEAFF. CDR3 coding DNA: TGTGCCAGTAGCCCACTAGGAGGGAACACTGAAGCTTTCTTT.

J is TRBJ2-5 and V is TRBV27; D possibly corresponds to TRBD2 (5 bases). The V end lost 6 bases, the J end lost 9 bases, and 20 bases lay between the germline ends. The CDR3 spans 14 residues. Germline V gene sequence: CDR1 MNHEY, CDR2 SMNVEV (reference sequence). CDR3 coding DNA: TGTGCCAGCAGCATACGAGGTGCCGGGGAATCCCAGTACTTC. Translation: CASSIRGAGESQYF.

This CDR3 reads CASSPKTGVVTGELFF. The CDR3 nucleotides read TGTGCCAGCTCACCTAAGACAGGGGTGGTCACCGGGGAGCTGTTTTTT. V gene TRBV18 combines with J gene TRBJ2-2; 8 positions match TRBD1. The CDR3 has 16 amino acids. With V trimmed by 3 bases and J by 4 bases, 7 bases remained unmatched. Germline V gene sequence: CDR1 KGHSH, CDR2 LQKENI.

In DNA, the CDR3 is TGTGCCAGCAGTTTAGGAGGAGGGACAGGGGGCTTTGGCTACACCTTC. Protein product: CASSLGGGTGGFGYTF. The V call is TRBV27, the J call TRBJ1-2; TRBD1 agrees at 12 bases. Trimming cost V 2 bases and J 7 bases; bases outside gene matches: 8. The CDR3 covers 16 residues. Looked up from germline, CDR1 is MNHEY and CDR2 is SMNVEV (reference sequence).

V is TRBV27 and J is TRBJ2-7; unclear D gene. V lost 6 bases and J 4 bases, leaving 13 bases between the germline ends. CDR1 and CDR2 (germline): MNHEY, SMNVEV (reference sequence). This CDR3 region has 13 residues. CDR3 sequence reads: CASSSRVAYEQYF. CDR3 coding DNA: TGTGCCAGCAGCTCAAGAGTTGCGTACGAGCAGTACTTC.

Here the CDR3 reads CASSQEGTAVPYEQYF. CDR3 coding DNA: TGTGCCAGCAGCCAAGAAGGTACTGCGGTACCCTACGAGCAGTACTTC. This chain joins TRBV14 and TRBJ2-7; the D is unclear. The CDR3 extends over 16 amino acids. V lost 0 bases and J lost 2, with 14 bases in between. Germline-derived CDR1 and CDR2 are SGHDN and FVKESK.

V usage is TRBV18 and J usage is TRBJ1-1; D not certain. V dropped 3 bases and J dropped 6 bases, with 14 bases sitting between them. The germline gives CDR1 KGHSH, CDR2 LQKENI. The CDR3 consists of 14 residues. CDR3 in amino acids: CASSPLPARPEAFF. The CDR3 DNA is TGTGCCAGCTCACCGCTGCCAGCCCGACCTGAAGCTTTCTTT.

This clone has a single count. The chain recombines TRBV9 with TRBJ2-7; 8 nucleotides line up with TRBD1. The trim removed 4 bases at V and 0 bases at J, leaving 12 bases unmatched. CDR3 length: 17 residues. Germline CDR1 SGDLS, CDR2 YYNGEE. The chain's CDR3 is CASSLGAGGVISYEQYF. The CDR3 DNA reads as TGTGCCAGCAGCTTAGGAGCAGGGGGCGTTATCTCCTACGAGCAGTACTTC.

The CDR3 DNA follows: TGCAGCGTTGAGAGAAGACAGGGGTGGGGGACTAGGGTCAACAATGAGCAGTTCTTC. It translates to CSVERRQGWGTRVNNEQFF. The V call is TRBV29-1, the J call TRBJ2-1, with D perhaps TRBD1 or TRBD2 (8 bases each). The CDR3 spans 19 residues. V lost 3 bases and J lost 5, with 29 bases in between. Germline V gene sequence: CDR1 SQVTM, CDR2 ANQGSEA.

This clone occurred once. CDR3 in amino acids: CASSRGQGTGDTQYF. The CDR3 DNA reads as TGCGCCAGCAGCCGGGGACAGGGAACGGGAGATACGCAGTATTTT. The chain carries TRBV5-1 and TRBJ2-3; 9 bases fit TRBD1. With 4 bases clipped from V and 5 bases from J, the junction kept 8 bases outside the gene matches. CDR3 length equals 15 residues. Germline CDR1 and CDR2: SGHRS and YFSETQ.

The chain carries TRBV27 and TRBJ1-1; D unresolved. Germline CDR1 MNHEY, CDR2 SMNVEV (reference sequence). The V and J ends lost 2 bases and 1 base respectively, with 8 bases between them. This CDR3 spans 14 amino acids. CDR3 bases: TGTGCCAGCAGTTTAAAGGTGGGGAACACTGAAGCTTTCTTT. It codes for CASSLKVGNTEAFF.

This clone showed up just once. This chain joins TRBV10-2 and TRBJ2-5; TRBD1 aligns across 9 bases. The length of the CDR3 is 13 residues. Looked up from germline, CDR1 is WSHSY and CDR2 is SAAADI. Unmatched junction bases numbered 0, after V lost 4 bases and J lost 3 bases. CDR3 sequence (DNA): TGCGCCAGCAGTGGGGACAGGGAAGAGACCCAGTACTTC. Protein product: CASSGDREETQYF.

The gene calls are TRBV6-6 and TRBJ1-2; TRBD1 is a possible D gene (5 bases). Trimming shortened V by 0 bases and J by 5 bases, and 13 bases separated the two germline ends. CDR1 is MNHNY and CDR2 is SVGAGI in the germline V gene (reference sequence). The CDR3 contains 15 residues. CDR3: CASSYSGRVGYGYTF. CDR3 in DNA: TGTGCCAGCAGTTACTCGGGCAGGGTTGGGTATGGCTACACCTTC.